The rows below give T cell receptor beta chains drawn from one sample of a study of multiple sclerosis patients with progressive multifocal leukoencephalopathy. Produced via immunoSEQ multiplex PCR; TCRdb's table is partial and in-frame only. The sample shows 30,000 or so clones, 75% to 90% of them seen only once. This sample comprised PBMCs, obtained from a patient treated with natalizumab. The receptor source for this set is a woman younger than 45 with progressive multifocal leukoencephalopathy. The CDR3 runs from the conserved cysteine through the conserved F or W. Each record gives: J gene, clone size, D gene, V gene, CDR3 DNA, CDR3 protein. A D gene is named only where the DNA matches it firmly. Part of the rows lack a size; the others show once, few, many or a class for expanded clones.

j_gene: TRBJ1-5
abundance: NA
d_gene: NA
v_gene: TRBV30
CDR3nt: TGTGCCTGGAGTAAGGTGGGGTACGATCAGCCCCAGCATTTT
CDR3aa: CAWSKVGYDQPQHF

j_gene: TRBJ2-7
abundance: NA
d_gene: NA
v_gene: TRBV10-2
CDR3nt: TGCGCCAGCTCTTGGGGGGAACCCGACTACGAGCAGTACTTC
CDR3aa: CASSWGEPDYEQYF

j_gene: TRBJ1-1
abundance: NA
d_gene: NA
v_gene: TRBV28
CDR3nt: TGTGCCAGCAGTTTAGGGTTACAGCTCCAGGACACTGAAGCTTTCTTT
CDR3aa: CASSLGLQLQDTEAFF

j_gene: TRBJ2-7
abundance: NA
d_gene: NA
v_gene: TRBV7-6
CDR3nt: TGTGCCAGCAGCCCCGAAAGGGTCGACTACGAGCAGTACTTC
CDR3aa: CASSPERVDYEQYF

j_gene: TRBJ2-5
abundance: NA
d_gene: NA
v_gene: TRBV15
CDR3nt: TGTGCCACCAGCAGACAACAGGTGTTACAAGAGACCCAGTACTTC
CDR3aa: CATSRQQVLQETQYF

j_gene: TRBJ1-5
abundance: NA
d_gene: NA
v_gene: TRBV9
CDR3nt: TGTGCCAGCAGCGTAGCTGGGGGGCCCCAGCATTTT
CDR3aa: CASSVAGGPQHF

j_gene: TRBJ2-5
abundance: NA
d_gene: TRBD2
v_gene: TRBV5-4
CDR3nt: TGTGCCAGCAGCCCGCCGGGACTAGCGGGGGGGCCGGAGACCCAGTACTTC
CDR3aa: CASSPPGLAGGPETQYF

j_gene: TRBJ2-7
abundance: NA
d_gene: TRBD2
v_gene: TRBV9
CDR3nt: TGTGCCAGCAGCGTAGGGACTAGCCCATACTCCTACGAGCAGTACTTC
CDR3aa: CASSVGTSPYSYEQYF

j_gene: TRBJ2-5
abundance: few
d_gene: NA
v_gene: TRBV21-1
CDR3nt: TGTGCCAGCAGCAAAAATTGGGGCAGGGTCCAAGAGACCCAGTACTTC
CDR3aa: CASSKNWGRVQETQYF

j_gene: TRBJ1-2
abundance: NA
d_gene: TRBD1
v_gene: TRBV18
CDR3nt: TGTGCCAGCTCACCGCCGACAGGGGGAAACTATGGCTACACCTTC
CDR3aa: CASSPPTGGNYGYTF

j_gene: TRBJ1-6
abundance: NA
d_gene: NA
v_gene: TRBV15
CDR3nt: TGTGCCACCAGCAGAGATCCGGGGGGGAAGAGTTCACCCCTCCACTTT
CDR3aa: CATSRDPGGKSSPLHF

j_gene: TRBJ1-1
abundance: few
d_gene: NA
v_gene: TRBV6-5
CDR3nt: TGTGCCAGCAGTCCCCGGCCAGTAATTAACACTGAAGCTTTCTTT
CDR3aa: CASSPRPVINTEAFF

j_gene: TRBJ1-2
abundance: NA
d_gene: NA
v_gene: TRBV5-4
CDR3nt: TGTGCCAGCAGCTTGTCCCTATCGGCAGCCCAGTATGGCTACACCTTC
CDR3aa: CASSLSLSAAQYGYTF

j_gene: TRBJ2-5
abundance: NA
d_gene: TRBD2
v_gene: TRBV7-2
CDR3nt: TGTGCCAGCAGCTTAGATTCTAGCGGGAGGCCCCAGTACTTC
CDR3aa: CASSLDSSGRPQYF

j_gene: TRBJ2-3
abundance: NA
d_gene: NA
v_gene: TRBV6-4
CDR3nt: TGTGCCAGTTGGGAGAGGGGAAAGGGTAGAGATACGCAGTATTTT
CDR3aa: CASWERGKGRDTQYF

j_gene: TRBJ2-7
abundance: NA
d_gene: TRBD1
v_gene: TRBV4-2
CDR3nt: TGTGCCAGCAGCCAAGATTGGGACAGCGGTAACTACGAGCAGTACTTC
CDR3aa: CASSQDWDSGNYEQYF

j_gene: TRBJ1-1
abundance: NA
d_gene: NA
v_gene: TRBV6-1
CDR3nt: TGTGCCAGCAGTGAGGGAACAGAGAACACTGAAGCTTTCTTT
CDR3aa: CASSEGTENTEAFF

j_gene: TRBJ1-4
abundance: NA
d_gene: NA
v_gene: TRBV29-1
CDR3nt: TGCAGCGTTCGGGAGGGGCGGAGAGGTGAAAAACTGTTTTTT
CDR3aa: CSVREGRRGEKLFF

j_gene: TRBJ2-1
abundance: NA
d_gene: NA
v_gene: TRBV30
CDR3nt: TGTGCCTGGCGGGATTTAGGTTACAATGAGCAGTTCTTC
CDR3aa: CAWRDLGYNEQFF

j_gene: TRBJ2-1
abundance: NA
d_gene: TRBD2
v_gene: TRBV30
CDR3nt: TGTGCCTGGAGTGTACCTCGCGGGGGGGGCTACAATGAGCAGTTCTTC
CDR3aa: CAWSVPRGGGYNEQFF

j_gene: TRBJ2-1
abundance: NA
d_gene: NA
v_gene: TRBV9
CDR3nt: TGTGCCAGCAGCGTAGATCCCGGCTACAATGAGCAGTTCTTC
CDR3aa: CASSVDPGYNEQFF

j_gene: TRBJ2-7
abundance: NA
d_gene: TRBD1
v_gene: TRBV13
CDR3nt: TGTGCCAGCAGCTTAGGCCTTAGTCTCGACAGGGGAATTTCCTACGAGCAGTACTTC
CDR3aa: CASSLGLSLDRGISYEQYF

j_gene: TRBJ1-1
abundance: NA
d_gene: NA
v_gene: TRBV27
CDR3nt: TGTGCCAGCAGTTTATCCCAATCCAGGGTAACTGAAGCTTTCTTT
CDR3aa: CASSLSQSRVTEAFF

j_gene: TRBJ1-1
abundance: NA
d_gene: NA
v_gene: TRBV19
CDR3nt: TGTGCCAGTACCCCGGACAAGTACACTGAAGCTTTCTTT
CDR3aa: CASTPDKYTEAFF

j_gene: TRBJ2-2
abundance: NA
d_gene: NA
v_gene: TRBV10-2
CDR3nt: TGCGCCAGCAGGAGTGGACTCGGGACCGGGGAGCTGTTTTTT
CDR3aa: CASRSGLGTGELFF

j_gene: TRBJ2-2
abundance: NA
d_gene: NA
v_gene: TRBV25-1
CDR3nt: TGTGCCAGCAGTACCCCCCGGGCCCCGAACACCGGGGAGCTGTTTTTT
CDR3aa: CASSTPRAPNTGELFF

j_gene: TRBJ1-1
abundance: few
d_gene: NA
v_gene: TRBV2
CDR3nt: TGTGCCAGCGGGACGGGGAACACTGAAGCTTTCTTT
CDR3aa: CASGTGNTEAFF

j_gene: TRBJ2-3
abundance: NA
d_gene: TRBD2
v_gene: TRBV5-1
CDR3nt: TGCGCCAGCAGCTTGGCGATCCTAGCGGGAGTGGGCACAGATACGCAGTATTTT
CDR3aa: CASSLAILAGVGTDTQYF

j_gene: TRBJ1-2
abundance: NA
d_gene: TRBD1
v_gene: TRBV7-9
CDR3nt: TGTGCCAGCAGCTTCGTGGACAGGGGAATTGGCGGCTACACCTTC
CDR3aa: CASSFVDRGIGGYTF

j_gene: TRBJ1-5
abundance: NA
d_gene: NA
v_gene: TRBV9
CDR3nt: TGTGCCAGCAGCGTAGAGGCAAATAGCAATCAGCCCCAGCATTTT
CDR3aa: CASSVEANSNQPQHF

j_gene: TRBJ2-5
abundance: few
d_gene: NA
v_gene: TRBV6-5
CDR3nt: TGTGCCAGCAGTTCCCGACAGGGCCCGCTCGGGGGGGCCCAGTACTTC
CDR3aa: CASSSRQGPLGGAQYF

j_gene: TRBJ2-6
abundance: NA
d_gene: NA
v_gene: TRBV7-9
CDR3nt: TGTGCCAGCAGCTTAGACGGGGTCTCTGGGGCCAACGTCCTGACTTTC
CDR3aa: CASSLDGVSGANVLTF

j_gene: TRBJ1-3
abundance: NA
d_gene: NA
v_gene: TRBV5-6
CDR3nt: TGTGCCAGCAGCGGGGACCCCCTCAGGAGGTCTGGAAACACCATATATTTT
CDR3aa: CASSGDPLRRSGNTIYF

j_gene: TRBJ2-4
abundance: NA
d_gene: NA
v_gene: TRBV4-2
CDR3nt: TGTGCCAGCAGCCAATTAAACGACAAAAACATTCAGTACTTC
CDR3aa: CASSQLNDKNIQYF

j_gene: TRBJ2-7
abundance: NA
d_gene: NA
v_gene: TRBV19
CDR3nt: TGTGCCAGTAGTAGCCTCGGCGAGCAGTACTTC
CDR3aa: CASSSLGEQYF

j_gene: TRBJ1-6
abundance: NA
d_gene: TRBD1
v_gene: TRBV30
CDR3nt: TGTGCCCGGAGTGAATTGGACAGGGGGCGATCACCCCTCCACTTT
CDR3aa: CARSELDRGRSPLHF

j_gene: TRBJ1-1
abundance: NA
d_gene: NA
v_gene: TRBV7-3
CDR3nt: TGTGCCAGCAGCTTAGAACTAATGACTGAAGCTTTCTTT
CDR3aa: CASSLELMTEAFF

j_gene: TRBJ2-3
abundance: NA
d_gene: TRBD1
v_gene: TRBV7-8
CDR3nt: TGTGCCAGCAGCTTGGACAGGGGAGATACGCAGTATTTT
CDR3aa: CASSLDRGDTQYF

j_gene: TRBJ2-2
abundance: NA
d_gene: NA
v_gene: TRBV6-6
CDR3nt: TGTGCCAGCAGTTCCTACTCGGCAGGGCTAACCGGGGAGCTGTTTTTT
CDR3aa: CASSSYSAGLTGELFF

j_gene: TRBJ1-3
abundance: NA
d_gene: NA
v_gene: TRBV7-9
CDR3nt: TGTGCCAGCGGGCTTGTGGGCTCTGGAAACACCATATATTTT
CDR3aa: CASGLVGSGNTIYF

j_gene: TRBJ2-7
abundance: NA
d_gene: TRBD2
v_gene: TRBV4-2
CDR3nt: TGTGCCAGCAGCCAGGGACTATCCTACGAGCAGTACTTC
CDR3aa: CASSQGLSYEQYF

j_gene: TRBJ1-6
abundance: NA
d_gene: NA
v_gene: TRBV27
CDR3nt: TGTGCCAGCAGTAAGGGTTCTCATTCACCCCTCCACTTT
CDR3aa: CASSKGSHSPLHF

j_gene: TRBJ1-3
abundance: NA
d_gene: NA
v_gene: TRBV27
CDR3nt: TGTGCCAGCAGTTCCACGGCCCAACTTACTGGAAACACCATATATTTT
CDR3aa: CASSSTAQLTGNTIYF

j_gene: TRBJ1-5
abundance: NA
d_gene: NA
v_gene: TRBV7-7
CDR3nt: TGTGCTAGCAGCTTAGGTCCAGGGAGGCCCCAGCATTTT
CDR3aa: CASSLGPGRPQHF

j_gene: TRBJ2-1
abundance: few
d_gene: TRBD2
v_gene: TRBV9
CDR3nt: TGTGCCAGCAGCGTAGCATGGACTAGCGAGAATGAGCAGTTCTTC
CDR3aa: CASSVAWTSENEQFF

j_gene: TRBJ2-5
abundance: NA
d_gene: NA
v_gene: TRBV6-1
CDR3nt: TGTGCCAGCAGGTTCGACAGCCTTAGGGAGACCCAGTACTTC
CDR3aa: CASRFDSLRETQYF

j_gene: TRBJ2-7
abundance: NA
d_gene: NA
v_gene: TRBV19
CDR3nt: TGTGCCAGTAGTATTGGTAACTACCTCTACGAGCAGTACTTC
CDR3aa: CASSIGNYLYEQYF

j_gene: TRBJ2-7
abundance: NA
d_gene: TRBD2
v_gene: TRBV4-2
CDR3nt: TGTGCCAGCAGCCAAGTCCGGGAGGGCTCCTACGAGCAGTACTTC
CDR3aa: CASSQVREGSYEQYF

j_gene: TRBJ1-2
abundance: NA
d_gene: TRBD1
v_gene: TRBV6-1
CDR3nt: TGTGCCAGCAGTCTCGGACAGGGGGGATTCTATGGCTACACCTTC
CDR3aa: CASSLGQGGFYGYTF

j_gene: TRBJ2-3
abundance: once
d_gene: NA
v_gene: TRBV5-4
CDR3nt: TGTGCCAGCAGCTTAACTAGCACAGATACGCAGTATTTT
CDR3aa: CASSLTSTDTQYF

j_gene: TRBJ1-2
abundance: NA
d_gene: NA
v_gene: TRBV29-1
CDR3nt: TGCAGCGTTAGTGGCTACACCTTC
CDR3aa: CSVSGYTF

j_gene: TRBJ2-3
abundance: NA
d_gene: TRBD2
v_gene: TRBV27
CDR3nt: TGTGCCAGCAGTCCTATTCTAGGAGCGGGAGTTGTAGATACGCAGTATTTT
CDR3aa: CASSPILGAGVVDTQYF

j_gene: TRBJ2-3
abundance: NA
d_gene: TRBD2
v_gene: TRBV9
CDR3nt: TGTGCCAGCAGCGAGTACGGGGGGGCGAATACGCAGTATTTT
CDR3aa: CASSEYGGANTQYF

j_gene: TRBJ2-6
abundance: few
d_gene: NA
v_gene: TRBV5-4
CDR3nt: TGTGCCAGCAGCTTGGAGGGGCCGCGAGGGGCCAACGTCCTGACTTTC
CDR3aa: CASSLEGPRGANVLTF

j_gene: TRBJ1-2
abundance: NA
d_gene: NA
v_gene: TRBV6-5
CDR3nt: TGTGCCAGCAGTTACTCCCCAGCTAACTATGGCTACACCTTC
CDR3aa: CASSYSPANYGYTF